This T cell receptor beta chain is from a study of blood T cells in healthy people across ages. Isolated PBMCs totaled at least 7 million in each sample. In its sample, this clonotype was seen many times. A second PCR of 7 to 11 cycles used a sample-barcoded 5' primer and a J-beta primer mix. Each CDR3 protein is one row after TCRdb ran MiXCR on the 5' RACE reads. The repertoire holds some 640,000 distinct CDR3 sequences, about 30% seen once, with around 16% in the top ten. The TCR was taken from a woman over 75 in good health. Sequencing was performed on blood.

The CDR3 loop is CASSILGAQETQYF. DNA for the CDR3: TGCGCCAGCAGCATCTTGGGGGCCCAAGAGACCCAGTACTTC. This chain joins TRBV5-1 and TRBJ2-5, with D maybe TRBD1 (6 bases). Trimming stripped 4 bases from V and 1 base from J, with 11 bases between. The length of the CDR3 is 14 residues. Germline lookup yields CDR1 SGHRS and CDR2 YFSETQ.